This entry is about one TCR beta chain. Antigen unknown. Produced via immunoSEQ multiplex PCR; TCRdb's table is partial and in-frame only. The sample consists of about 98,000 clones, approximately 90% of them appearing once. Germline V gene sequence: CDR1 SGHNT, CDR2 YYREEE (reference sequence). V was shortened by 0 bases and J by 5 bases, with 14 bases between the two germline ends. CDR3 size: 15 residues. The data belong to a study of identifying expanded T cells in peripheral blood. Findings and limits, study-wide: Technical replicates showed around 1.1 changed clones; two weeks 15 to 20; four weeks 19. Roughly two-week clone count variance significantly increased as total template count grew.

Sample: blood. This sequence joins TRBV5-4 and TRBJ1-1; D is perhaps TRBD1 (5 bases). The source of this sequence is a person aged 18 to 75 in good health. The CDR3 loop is CASSLVGEKGTEAFF. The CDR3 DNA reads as TGTGCCAGCAGCTTGGTTGGGGAAAAGGGGACTGAAGCTTTCTTT.